Listed here are 30 T cell receptor beta chains from one sample, sequenced in a study of cytomegalovirus exposure and HLA in healthy donors. Clones were read by immunoSEQ multiplex PCR, and TCRdb kept only the in-frame ones, dropping some. The sample shows approximately 54,000 clones, over 85% of them seen only once. The sequenced material came from PBMCs. The origin of the receptors is a woman aged 18-29 years in good health and CMV-seropositive.

V gene TRBV10-1 combines with J gene TRBJ2-3, with D possibly TRBD2 on 6 matching bases. Germline V CDR1 and CDR2: WNHNN, SYGVQD (reference sequence). The CDR3 loop spans 15 amino acids. The germline V and J ends were trimmed by 3 bases and 8 bases, with 18 bases remaining between them. Here the CDR3 reads CASSDARGARGTQYF. The CDR3 DNA follows: TGCGCCAGCAGTGATGCACGCGGGGCACGAGGTACGCAGTATTTT.

This sequence joins TRBV5-1 and TRBJ1-2; possible D gene TRBD1, 6 bases. This CDR3 region has 15 residues. Germline V CDR1 and CDR2: SGHRS, YFSETQ. V was shortened by 4 bases and J by 0 bases, with 13 bases between the two germline ends. The CDR3 sequence: CASSPRTVTNYGYTF. The CDR3 DNA reads TGCGCCAGCAGCCCGCGGACAGTGACTAACTATGGCTACACCTTC.

The V gene is TRBV5-6, the J gene TRBJ2-2; 7 bases are a match to TRBD1. V dropped 4 bases and J dropped 4; count of bases not matched to a gene: 10. The germline V gene encodes CDR1 SGHDT and CDR2 YYEEEE. The CDR3 is made up of 16 amino acids. In DNA, the CDR3 is TGTGCCAGCAGCCTCACGTGGGACAGTACCACCGGGGAGCTGTTTTTT. Translating it yields CASSLTWDSTTGELFF.

The chain is built from TRBV5-4 and TRBJ2-5; 9 bases line up with TRBD1. The CDR3 covers 15 residues. Germline V gives CDR1 SGHNT, CDR2 YYREEE (reference sequence). The trim removed 4 bases at V and 4 bases at J, leaving 8 bases unmatched. CDR3 sequence reads: CASSTGQGQGETQYF. The CDR3 region has the DNA TGTGCCAGCAGCACAGGACAGGGGCAGGGAGAGACCCAGTACTTC.

V usage is TRBV9 and J usage is TRBJ2-2; a weak D match, TRBD2 (6 bases). V lost 2 bases and J 4 bases, leaving 12 bases between the germline ends. This CDR3 is 15 amino acids long. Germline values: CDR1 SGDLS, CDR2 YYNGEE. CDR3 region: CASSVGGRGTGELFF. The DNA for the CDR3 is TGTGCCAGCAGCGTGGGGGGTAGGGGCACCGGGGAGCTGTTTTTT. Complete variable domain (other parts from reference TRBV9 and TRBJ2-2): DSGVTQTPKHLITATGQRVTLRCSPRSGDLSVYWYQQSLDQGLQFLIQYYNGEERAKGNILERFSAQQFPDLHSELNLSSLELGDSALYFCASSVGGRGTGELFFGEGSRLTVL.

The chain links TRBV30 to TRBJ2-3; 8 nucleotides match TRBD2. The V gene's germline CDR1 is GTSNPN and CDR2 SVGIG (reference sequence). V lost 0 bases and J lost 1; bases outside the gene matches: 3. CDR3 length equals 15 residues. The CDR3 loop is CAWSVRGGRTDTQYF. Written as DNA, the CDR3 is TGTGCCTGGAGTGTACGGGGGGGACGCACAGATACGCAGTATTTT.

V usage is TRBV5-1 and J usage is TRBJ2-3; tentatively, D is TRBD1 (6 bases). Germline V gives CDR1 SGHRS, CDR2 YFSETQ. V shed 3 bases and J shed 2 bases, with 10 bases lying between them. This CDR3 has 14 residues. CDR3 DNA sequence: TGCGCCAGCAGCTCGGACAGATTCACAGATACGCAGTATTTT. The encoded protein is CASSSDRFTDTQYF.

The chain employs TRBV18 and TRBJ2-6; D ambiguous. The germline gives CDR1 KGHSH, CDR2 LQKENI. V was trimmed by 3 bases and J by 1 base, leaving 10 bases between them. This CDR3 is built from 16 residues. CDR3 sequence reads: CASSPPINSGANVLTF. For the CDR3, the DNA is TGTGCCAGCTCACCCCCAATCAATTCTGGGGCCAACGTCCTGACTTTC.

The genes are TRBV30 and TRBJ1-1; 8 bases are shared with TRBD1. Germline V gene sequence: CDR1 GTSNPN, CDR2 SVGIG (reference sequence). V lost 8 bases to trimming and J lost 5 bases; unmatched junction nucleotides: 7. The CDR3 is 12 amino acids. The CDR3 coding sequence is TGTGCCCAAGACAGGGGCGCGACTGAAGCTTTCTTT. Translated: CAQDRGATEAFF.

This clone is a singleton in its sample. V and J are TRBV14 and TRBJ2-2; possible D gene TRBD2, 6 bases. Trimming removed 4 bases at V and 1 base at J, with 13 bases between. The CDR3 is made up of 16 amino acids. Germline CDR1 is SGHDN and CDR2 is FVKESK. The CDR3 DNA sequence: TGTGCCAGCAGCCCCGGGCTAGCGAGGAACACCGGGGAGCTGTTTTTT. Protein: CASSPGLARNTGELFF.

This chain uses TRBV19 with TRBJ2-7; tentatively, D is TRBD1 (5 bases). V dropped 1 base and J dropped 5 bases, with 18 bases sitting between them. The CDR3 runs 16 residues. Germline V gives CDR1 LNHDA, CDR2 SQIVND (reference sequence). CDR3 sequence: CASSIVAWQGGDEQYF. CDR3 DNA: TGTGCCAGTAGTATAGTGGCCTGGCAGGGTGGTGACGAGCAGTACTTC.

This clone was recorded a few times. The chain recombines TRBV11-2 with TRBJ2-5, with 7 bases aligning to TRBD1. The V gene's germline CDR1 is SGHAT and CDR2 FQNNGV. The CDR3 is 14 amino acids. V gave up 3 bases and J gave up 4 bases; unmatched junction bases: 5. CDR3 sequence reads: CASSFTTGRETQYF. The CDR3 region has the DNA TGTGCCAGCAGCTTCACGACAGGGCGAGAGACCCAGTACTTC.

The chain combines TRBV7-9 with TRBJ1-1; D not certain. V was pared by 1 base and J by 8 bases, with 8 bases between. Germline V lookup: CDR1 SEHNR, CDR2 FQNEAQ (reference sequence). There are 12 residues in the CDR3. The CDR3 loop reads CASSLVTGEAFF. The DNA of the CDR3 is TGTGCCAGCAGCTTAGTAACGGGAGAAGCTTTCTTT.

This chain links TRBV15 with TRBJ1-1; TRBD1 matches at 7 bases. CDR3 length: 13 residues. V lost 2 bases and J lost 6; bases outside the gene matches: 3. Germline CDR1 reads LNHNV; CDR2 reads YYDKDF (reference sequence). CDR3 sequence: CATSRQGDSEAFF. The CDR3 DNA reads as TGTGCCACCAGCAGACAGGGGGACTCTGAAGCTTTCTTT. The variable domain in full, completed from reference TRBV15 and TRBJ1-1, reads DAMVIQNPRYQVTQFGKPVTLSCSQTLNHNVMYWYQQKSSQAPKLLFHYYDKDFNNEADTPDNFQSRRPNTSFCFLDIRSPGLGDTAMYLCATSRQGDSEAFFGQGTRLTVV.

The gene calls are TRBV29-1 and TRBJ1-5; TRBD1 agrees at 8 bases. The CDR3 length is 13 residues. V was pared by 7 bases and J by 3 bases, with 5 bases of the junction left unmatched. Germline assignment: CDR1 SQVTM and CDR2 ANQGSEA. CDR3 residues: CSGSTGVNQPQHF. The CDR3 nucleotides read TGCAGCGGATCGACAGGGGTCAATCAGCCCCAGCATTTT.

On this clone itself: This CDR3 is also generated by other DNA sequences in the sample. The genes are TRBV6-5 and TRBJ1-4, with D possibly TRBD1 on 5 matching bases. CDR3 length equals 14 residues. V was trimmed by 5 bases and J by 5 bases, leaving 12 bases between them. Per germline, CDR1 MNHEY and CDR2 SVGAGI. CDR3 protein: CASSPGTLNEKLFF. CDR3 DNA: TGTGCCAGCAGTCCCGGGACTCTGAATGAAAAACTGTTTTTT.

The chain uses TRBV6-5 and TRBJ1-1; tentatively, D is TRBD1 (5 bases). Germline CDR1 and CDR2: MNHEY and SVGAGI. V lost 0 bases and J 0 bases, leaving 8 bases between the germline ends. The CDR3 spans 15 residues. The CDR3 region is CASSYSSGLNTEAFF. CDR3 DNA: TGTGCCAGCAGTTACTCTTCAGGGTTGAACACTGAAGCTTTCTTT.

The rearrangement uses TRBV30 and TRBJ2-3; the match to TRBD2 covers 9 bases. Germline lookup yields CDR1 GTSNPN and CDR2 SVGIG (reference sequence). After removal of 3 bases from V and 0 bases from J, the junction contained 7 bases not matched to a gene. The CDR3 has 16 residues. The CDR3 sequence is CAWRGASGASTDTQYF. CDR3 bases: TGTGCCTGGAGGGGGGCTAGCGGGGCTAGCACAGATACGCAGTATTTT.

This clone was recorded only once. The V gene is TRBV7-6, the J gene TRBJ1-1, with 9 bases aligning to TRBD1. The CDR3 spans 15 residues. From germline, CDR1 is SGHVS and CDR2 FNYEAQ. With V trimmed by 5 bases and J by 5 bases, 9 bases remained unmatched. The CDR3 DNA reads TGTGCCAGCAGCCCGGGACAGGGCATTGGGACTGAAGCTTTCTTT. Amino acids: CASSPGQGIGTEAFF.

The chain uses TRBV6-1 and TRBJ2-3, with D possibly TRBD1 on 6 matching bases. The CDR3 contains 12 residues. Trimming removed 6 bases from V and 7 bases from J, with 11 bases in between. Per germline, CDR1 MNHNS and CDR2 SASEGT. CDR3 in amino acids: CASRLTGHTQYF. CDR3 sequence (DNA): TGTGCCAGCAGACTGACAGGCCATACGCAGTATTTT.

The chain is built from TRBV19 and TRBJ1-2, with TRBD1 as a possible D gene (6 bases). Germline V CDR1 and CDR2: LNHDA, SQIVND (reference sequence). The CDR3 extends over 15 amino acids. Between the trimmed V and J ends, which lost 5 bases and 8 bases, there was a span of 21 bases. CDR3 amino acids: CASSSLISTGAGYTF. CDR3 bases: TGTGCCAGTAGTTCCCTTATCTCGACAGGCGCCGGCTACACCTTC.

J is TRBJ2-7 and V is TRBV15; possible D gene TRBD2, 5 bases. Germline values: CDR1 LNHNV, CDR2 YYDKDF (reference sequence). This CDR3 region has 15 residues. The V gene lost 0 bases and the J gene lost 6 bases, with 15 bases spanning the gap. CDR3 sequence: CATSRDFTPAGEQYF. The CDR3 nucleotides read TGTGCCACCAGCAGAGATTTTACTCCCGCGGGCGAGCAGTACTTC. Complete variable domain (other parts from reference TRBV15 and TRBJ2-7): DAMVIQNPRYQVTQFGKPVTLSCSQTLNHNVMYWYQQKSSQAPKLLFHYYDKDFNNEADTPDNFQSRRPNTSFCFLDIRSPGLGDTAMYLCATSRDFTPAGEQYFGPGTRLTVT.

The J gene is TRBJ1-4, the V gene TRBV27; the D is unclear. Germline CDR1 MNHEY, CDR2 SMNVEV (reference sequence). V lost 2 bases to trimming and J lost 4 bases, with 8 bases between them. The CDR3 runs 14 residues. The CDR3, as DNA: TGTGCCAGCAGTTTAAGCATGTTTAATGAAAAACTGTTTTTT. Its translation: CASSLSMFNEKLFF.

V and J are TRBV7-2 and TRBJ2-1; the match to TRBD2 covers 8 bases. V lost 2 bases to trimming and J lost 4 bases; unmatched junction nucleotides: 7. CDR1 is SGHTA, CDR2 FQGNSA, per germline. The CDR3 has 16 residues. Here the CDR3 DNA reads TGTGCCAGCAGCTTATATTCTGAGCGGGGGTACAATGAGCAGTTCTTC. It translates to CASSLYSERGYNEQFF.

This chain joins TRBV21-1 and TRBJ1-1. TRBV21-1 is deemed a pseudogene. The CDR3 is made up of 14 amino acids. DNA of the CDR3: TGTGCCAGCAGCAATGGGGGGGCAGGAACTGAAGCTTTCTTT. Protein product: CASSNGGAGTEAFF.

The count of this clone is one. The rearrangement joins TRBV6-1 to TRBJ1-5; 7 positions match TRBD1. The germline gives CDR1 MNHNS, CDR2 SASEGT. V lost 7 bases and J lost 5; bases outside the gene matches: 5. This CDR3 has 13 amino acids. CDR3 in amino acids: CASTEGQYQPQHF. The CDR3 DNA reads TGTGCCAGCACTGAGGGACAGTATCAGCCCCAGCATTTT.

The chain employs TRBV28 and TRBJ2-7, with no clear D. V lost 5 bases and J lost 3, with 11 bases in between. From germline, CDR1 is MDHEN and CDR2 SYDVKM. This CDR3 spans 13 amino acids. The CDR3 loop is CASSLPESYEQYF. The CDR3 bases are TGTGCCAGCAGTCTCCCGGAGAGCTACGAGCAGTACTTC.

The CDR3 DNA sequence: TGTGCCAGTAGTTACAGGGTGGGTCAGCCCCAGCATTTT. Translation: CASSYRVGQPQHF. J is TRBJ1-5 and V is TRBV19; D perhaps matches TRBD1 (6 bases). V was trimmed by 5 bases and J by 6 bases, leaving 11 bases between them. Germline CDR1 is LNHDA and CDR2 is SQIVND (reference sequence). The CDR3 length is 13 residues.

The J gene is TRBJ1-5, the V gene TRBV5-5, with a tentative D call TRBD1 (6 bases). Germline CDR1 reads SGHKS; CDR2 reads YYEKEE (reference sequence). This CDR3 comprises 14 residues. With 5 bases removed from V and 2 bases from J, the gap between germline ends came to 11 bases. For the CDR3, the DNA is TGTGCCAGCAGGCCAGGGGTGGGCAATCAGCCCCAGCATTTT. Its translation: CASRPGVGNQPQHF. The variable domain in full, with the rest retrieved from reference TRBV5-5 and TRBJ1-5, is DAGVTQSPTHLIKTRGQQVTLRCSPISGHKSVSWYQQVLGQGPQFIFQYYEKEERGRGNFPDRFSARQFPNYSSELNVNALLLGDSALYLCASRPGVGNQPQHFGDGTRLSIL.

This sequence joins TRBV18 and TRBJ1-2; 8 bases agree with TRBD1. Unmatched junction bases numbered 5, after V lost 5 bases and J lost 3 bases. The CDR3 sequence is 14 residues long. Germline V gene lookup returns CDR1 KGHSH and CDR2 LQKENI. The CDR3 coding sequence is TGTGCCAGCTCAGGACAGGGAAATCACTATGGCTACACCTTC. As protein: CASSGQGNHYGYTF.